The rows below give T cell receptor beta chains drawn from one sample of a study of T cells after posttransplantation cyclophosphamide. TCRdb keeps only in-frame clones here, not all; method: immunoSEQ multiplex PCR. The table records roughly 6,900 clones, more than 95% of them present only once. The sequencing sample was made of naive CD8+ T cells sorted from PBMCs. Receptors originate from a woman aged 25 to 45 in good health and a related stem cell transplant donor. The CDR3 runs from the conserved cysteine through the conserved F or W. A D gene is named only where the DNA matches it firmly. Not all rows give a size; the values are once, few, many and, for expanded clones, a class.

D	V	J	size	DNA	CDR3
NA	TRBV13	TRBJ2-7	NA	TGTGCCAGCAGCTTAGGGCAGCGGGCTAACTACGAGCAGTACTTC	CASSLGQRANYEQYF
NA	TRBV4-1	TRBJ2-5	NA	TGCGCCAGCAGCCAGCTTATTCTAGGCCAAGAGACCCAGTACTTC	CASSQLILGQETQYF
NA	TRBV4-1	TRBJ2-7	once	TGCGCCAGCAGCCAAGATACCCAGGCCTACGAGCAGTACTTC	CASSQDTQAYEQYF
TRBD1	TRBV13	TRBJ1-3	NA	TGTGCCAGCAGCTATCGGACAGGGTCTTTCTCTGGAAGCACCATATATTTT	CASSYRTGSFSGSTIYF
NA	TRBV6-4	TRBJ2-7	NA	TGTGCCAGCAGTGAGGCGCCAGGGCGAGAGCAGTACTTC	CASSEAPGREQYF
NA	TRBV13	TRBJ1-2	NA	TGTGCCAGCAGCCCCCAAGGGGGGGCAGATTTCAACCTGAATTCCATCTATGGCTACACCTTC	CASSPQGGADFNLNSIYGYTF
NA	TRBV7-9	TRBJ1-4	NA	TGTGCCAGCAGCTTAGACAGTAATGAAAAACTGTTTTTT	CASSLDSNEKLFF
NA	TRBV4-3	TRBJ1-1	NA	TGCGCCAGCAGCCACTACCGACCGGGTACAGGGAACACTGAAGCTTTCTTT	CASSHYRPGTGNTEAFF
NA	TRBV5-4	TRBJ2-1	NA	TGTGCCAGCAGCTTACCCCGGACAGACAATGAGCAGTTCTTC	CASSLPRTDNEQFF
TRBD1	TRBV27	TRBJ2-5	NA	TGTGCCAGCAGTTTAAGGGGCAGGGGGCTTAGGGAGACCCAGTACTTC	CASSLRGRGLRETQYF
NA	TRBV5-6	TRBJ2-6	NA	TGTGCCAGCAGTCACCGGCAGGCGCTCTCTGGGGCCAACGTCCTGACTTTC	CASSHRQALSGANVLTF
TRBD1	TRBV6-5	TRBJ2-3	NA	TGTGCCAGCAGCCTTGGACAGGGTCTGGATACGCAGTATTTT	CASSLGQGLDTQYF
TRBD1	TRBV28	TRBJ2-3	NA	TGTGCCAGCAAACGACAGGGGGCTTGGGATACGCAGTATTTT	CASKRQGAWDTQYF
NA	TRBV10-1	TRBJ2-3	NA	TGCGCCACCGCCGGACAGATGGCAGATACGCAGTATTTT	CATAGQMADTQYF
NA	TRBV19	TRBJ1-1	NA	TGTGCCAGTAGTATGTACGGGGCTGAAGCTTTCTTT	CASSMYGAEAFF
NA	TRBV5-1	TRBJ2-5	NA	TGCGCCAGCAGCCCGGGTGAGGGGGGGCAAGAGACCCAGTACTTC	CASSPGEGGQETQYF
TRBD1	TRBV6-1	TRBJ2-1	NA	TGTGCCAGCGTCACAGGGGTGGCCTACAATGAGCAGTTCTTC	CASVTGVAYNEQFF
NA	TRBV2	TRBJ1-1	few	TGTGCCAGCAGGCCACACAAGAACACTGAAGCTTTCTTT	CASRPHKNTEAFF
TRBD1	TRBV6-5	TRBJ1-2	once	TGTGCCAGCAGTTACCCCGGGACAGACCCCTATGGCTACACCTTC	CASSYPGTDPYGYTF
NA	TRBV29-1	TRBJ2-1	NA	TGCAGCGTTAGTCGGGGGTTAGACGCCTACAATGAGCAGTTCTTC	CSVSRGLDAYNEQFF
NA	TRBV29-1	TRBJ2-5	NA	TGCAGCGTTGAATGGGACACGGGATTCCAAGAGACCCAGTACTTC	CSVEWDTGFQETQYF
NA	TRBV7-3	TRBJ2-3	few	TGTGCCAGCAGCTTTATAGGGGGAGGCACAGATACGCAGTATTTT	CASSFIGGGTDTQYF
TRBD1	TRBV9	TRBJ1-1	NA	TGTGCCAGCAGCGTAGCAGGGGGTGAGGCTGAAGCTTTCTTT	CASSVAGGEAEAFF
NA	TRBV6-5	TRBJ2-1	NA	TGTGCCAGCAGTTACACGGGGGATAGGTACAATGAGCAGTTCTTC	CASSYTGDRYNEQFF
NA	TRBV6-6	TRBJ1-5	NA	TGTGCCAGCACCGTAGACAGTAGCAATCAGCCCCAGCATTTT	CASTVDSSNQPQHF
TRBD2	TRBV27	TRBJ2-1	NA	TGTGCCAGCAGTATTCGGGGGGGGCGGCCAAATGAGCAGTTCTTC	CASSIRGGRPNEQFF